The 24 T cell receptor beta chains listed next were all sequenced from one sample in a study of blood T cell repertoires in COVID-19. The assay was immunoSEQ multiplex PCR, and TCRdb's table has in-frame clones only and misses some. The data contain 450,000 or so clones, 80% to 90% of them singletons. The sample comprised peripheral blood. The receptors were gathered from a man younger than 35 with COVID-19, enrolled during active disease.

The chain uses TRBV6-5 and TRBJ2-3, with 8 bases lining up with TRBD2. Germline assignment: CDR1 MNHEY and CDR2 SVGAGI. V was clipped by 2 bases and J by 4 bases; unmatched bases: 5. The CDR3 runs to 15 residues. DNA for the CDR3: TGTGCCAGCAGTTACCAACGGGGGGGGTCAGATACGCAGTATTTT. This codes for CASSYQRGGSDTQYF.

The rearrangement uses TRBV19 and TRBJ2-3, with 9 bases aligning to TRBD1. This CDR3 has 15 residues. Trimming at V came to 3 bases and at J to 6 bases, leaving 7 bases not matched to a gene. Germline CDR1 reads LNHDA; CDR2 reads SQIVND (reference sequence). The CDR3 here is CASSIGDRAFDTQYF. The CDR3, as DNA: TGTGCCAGTAGTATTGGGGACAGGGCGTTTGATACGCAGTATTTT.

The rearrangement joins TRBV6-2 or TRBV6-3 to TRBJ2-7; D might be TRBD1 (5 bases). The length of the CDR3 is 15 residues. From germline, CDR1 is MNHEY and CDR2 SVGEGT. V shed 0 bases and J shed 2 bases, with 11 bases lying between them. The DNA of the CDR3 is TGTGCCAGCAGTTACTCGTCGGGCAGGGCCTACGAGCAGTACTTC. Its protein product is CASSYSSGRAYEQYF.

V gene TRBV5-4 combines with J gene TRBJ2-2; 15 bases fit TRBD2. The CDR3 has 17 amino acids. Trimming removed 4 bases from V and 7 bases from J; junction bases left unmatched: 8. Germline loops: CDR1 SGHNT, CDR2 YYREEE (reference sequence). The chain's CDR3 is CASSATGTSGGIGELFF. The CDR3 bases are TGTGCCAGCAGCGCCACCGGGACTAGCGGGGGGATCGGGGAGCTGTTTTTT.

V usage is TRBV7-6 and J usage is TRBJ2-1; 9 bases match TRBD2. V gave up 1 base and J gave up 4 bases; unmatched junction bases: 5. Germline V lookup: CDR1 SGHVS, CDR2 FNYEAQ. The CDR3 runs to 16 residues. This chain's CDR3 is CASSLVPAGGYNEQFF. CDR3 nucleotide sequence: TGTGCCAGCAGCTTAGTTCCAGCGGGGGGTTACAATGAGCAGTTCTTC.

The gene calls are TRBV10-3 and TRBJ2-7; 8 bases match TRBD1. CDR1 is ENHRY, CDR2 SYGVKD, per germline. Trimming took 8 bases from V and 7 from J; bases not matched to a gene: 10. This CDR3 contains 13 residues. The CDR3 DNA is TGTGCCATCTCTCAGGGGGCCGGAGGGGAGCAGTACTTC. The encoded protein is CAISQGAGGEQYF.

The genes are TRBV10-2 and TRBJ2-2; D gene ambiguous. The V end was cut by 6 bases, the J end by 1 base, with 6 bases between. The CDR3 is 13 amino acids. From germline, CDR1 is WSHSY and CDR2 SAAADI. The CDR3 loop is CASRAQNTGELFF. CDR3 sequence (DNA): TGCGCCAGCAGAGCTCAGAACACCGGGGAGCTGTTTTTT.

V and J are TRBV5-1 and TRBJ2-2; D is possibly TRBD2 (6 bases). V was trimmed by 6 bases and J by 6 bases, leaving 21 bases between them. The CDR3 length is 16 residues. Per germline, CDR1 SGHRS and CDR2 YFSETQ. The CDR3 protein is CASTMMVAEDAGELFF. CDR3 nucleotide sequence: TGCGCCAGCACTATGATGGTAGCGGAGGACGCCGGGGAGCTGTTTTTT.

V and J are TRBV12-5 and TRBJ1-1; D is unclear. The CDR3 contains 12 residues. V lost 6 bases to trimming and J lost 7 bases, with 12 bases between them. Germline CDR1 is LGHNT and CDR2 is FRNRAP. The CDR3 is CASGYKRDEAFF. For the CDR3, the DNA is TGTGCTAGTGGGTACAAACGGGATGAAGCTTTCTTT.

The chain combines TRBV6-5 with TRBJ2-7; 12 nucleotides agree with TRBD1. V shed 10 bases, J shed 7 bases, and the junction held 11 bases outside the gene matches. This CDR3 comprises 14 residues. Germline-derived CDR1 and CDR2 are MNHEY and SVGAGI. CDR3 nucleotide sequence: TGTGCCACGTGGGGGACAGGGGGCTTGAGAGAGCAGTACTTC. Amino acids: CATWGTGGLREQYF.

This rearrangement joins TRBV5-1 to TRBJ2-5; 8 bases agree with TRBD1. V was pared by 4 bases and J by 5 bases, with 10 bases of the junction left unmatched. The CDR3 spans 15 residues. Germline CDR1 and CDR2: SGHRS and YFSETQ. CDR3 nucleotides: TGCGCCAGCAGCCCGGCCGGCAGGGGGCGGGAGACCCAGTACTTC. Translation: CASSPAGRGRETQYF.

V gene TRBV6-5 combines with J gene TRBJ2-1; TRBD2 matches 13 bases. The length of the CDR3 is 16 residues. Trimming at V came to 0 bases and at J to 8 bases, leaving 4 bases not matched to a gene. CDR1 and CDR2 (germline): MNHEY, SVGAGI. This CDR3 is CASSYSGTSGIDEQFF. For the CDR3, the DNA is TGTGCCAGCAGTTACTCGGGGACTAGCGGGATCGATGAGCAGTTCTTC.

This sequence joins TRBV7-6 and TRBJ2-1, with 14 positions matching TRBD2. The V segment lost 4 bases and the J segment 9 bases; nucleotides outside the gene matches: 17. Germline CDR1 SGHVS, CDR2 FNYEAQ. The CDR3 covers 19 residues. CDR3 in amino acids: CASSSTNTGTSGSGAEQFF. CDR3 coding DNA: TGTGCCAGCAGCTCAACCAACACAGGGACTAGCGGGAGTGGAGCTGAGCAGTTCTTC.

Note on this clone: At one of its ends the junction is not consistent with the germline gene, which may arise from a read error. V usage is TRBV4-2 and J usage is TRBJ2-7; tentatively, D is TRBD2 (6 bases). This CDR3 has 12 residues. Germline V gives CDR1 LGHNA, CDR2 YNFKEQ. CDR3 protein: CASSHDGGQATF. CDR3 in DNA: TGTGCCAGCAGCCACGACGGAGGGCAGGCGACGTTC.

The gene calls are TRBV13 and TRBJ2-5; 11 bases map to TRBD2. The V gene end was trimmed by 2 bases and the J gene end by 3 bases; junction bases not matched to a gene: 2. Germline V lookup: CDR1 PRHDT, CDR2 FYEKMQ (reference sequence). The CDR3 consists of 15 residues. The CDR3 loop is CASSLTSGGEETQYF. CDR3 coding DNA: TGTGCCAGCAGCTTAACTAGCGGGGGAGAAGAGACCCAGTACTTC.

The chain couples TRBV18 to TRBJ1-6; 8 bases are a match to TRBD1. The CDR3 runs to 16 residues. Looked up from germline, CDR1 is KGHSH and CDR2 is LQKENI. The V segment lost 1 base and the J segment 10 bases; nucleotides outside the gene matches: 9. The CDR3 DNA is TGTGCCAGCTCACCACAAATGGACAGGGAAGCCTCACCCCTCCACTTT. Amino acid sequence: CASSPQMDREASPLHF. Full variable domain (missing parts from reference TRBV18 and TRBJ1-6): NAGVMQNPRHLVRRRGQEARLRCSPMKGHSHVYWYRQLPEEGLKFMVYLQKENIIDESGMPKERFSAEFPKEGPSILRIQQVVRGDSAAYFCASSPQMDREASPLHFGNGTRLTVT.

Comment on this clone: This CDR3 is also generated by other DNA sequences in the sample. The chain carries TRBV12-3 or TRBV12-4 and TRBJ2-5, with D perhaps TRBD2 (5 bases). This CDR3 is 13 amino acids long. Trimming pared 3 bases from V and 5 bases from J, leaving 10 bases between. The CDR3 DNA is TGTGCCAGCAGTTTTCGGGGTGGCGAGACCCAGTACTTC. Residues: CASSFRGGETQYF.

V usage is TRBV9 and J usage is TRBJ2-7; D may be TRBD1 (5 bases). Between the trimmed V and J ends, which lost 3 bases and 4 bases, there was a span of 8 bases. The germline gives CDR1 SGDLS, CDR2 YYNGEE. The CDR3 is 12 residues long. This chain's CDR3 is CASSAQGYEQYF. The DNA of the CDR3 is TGTGCCAGCAGCGCCCAGGGTTACGAGCAGTACTTC. The full variable domain, completed using reference TRBV9 and TRBJ2-7, is DSGVTQTPKHLITATGQRVTLRCSPRSGDLSVYWYQQSLDQGLQFLIQYYNGEERAKGNILERFSAQQFPDLHSELNLSSLELGDSALYFCASSAQGYEQYFGPGTRLTVT.

This chain joins TRBV2 and TRBJ1-6, with 10 nucleotides matching TRBD1. This CDR3 has 15 residues. The V and J ends lost 6 bases and 10 bases, in that order; junction bases with no gene match: 9. CDR1 is SNHLY, CDR2 FYNNEI, per germline. The CDR3 nucleotides read TGTGCCAGCAGCGACCAGACAGGGGGCATCTCACCCCTCCACTTT. It encodes CASSDQTGGISPLHF.

J is TRBJ1-2 and V is TRBV20-1; 7 bases map to TRBD1. In germline, CDR1 is DFQATT, CDR2 SNEGSKA (reference sequence). The CDR3 spans 11 residues. The V and J ends lost 3 bases and 8 bases, in that order; junction bases with no gene match: 3. This CDR3 reads CSASPGGGYTF. CDR3 nucleotide sequence: TGCAGTGCTAGCCCAGGGGGAGGCTACACCTTC.

J is TRBJ2-1 and V is TRBV27; TRBD2 is a possible D gene (5 bases). There are 16 residues in the CDR3. Germline CDR1 reads MNHEY; CDR2 reads SMNVEV (reference sequence). V lost 0 bases and J lost 8, with 17 bases in between. The chain's CDR3 is CASSLSWEKEADEQFF. CDR3 DNA sequence: TGTGCCAGCAGTTTATCGTGGGAGAAGGAGGCGGATGAGCAGTTCTTC.

The chain links TRBV15 to TRBJ1-3; D is unclear. The CDR3 totals 15 residues. Germline CDR1 LNHNV, CDR2 YYDKDF (reference sequence). V gave up 2 bases and J gave up 10 bases, with 18 bases separating them. The CDR3 DNA reads as TGTGCCACCAGCAGATCCCGCTCCGGCTCGGAGACCATATATTTT. It encodes CATSRSRSGSETIYF.

This chain uses TRBV7-3 with TRBJ2-1, with a weak D call TRBD2 (6 bases). This CDR3 spans 16 amino acids. V lost 2 bases and J lost 8, with 19 bases in between. In germline, CDR1 is SGHTA, CDR2 FQGTGA. CDR3 loop: CASSLYPAGGGDEQFF. The CDR3 DNA follows: TGTGCCAGCAGCTTATATCCGGCAGGAGGCGGGGATGAGCAGTTCTTC.

V gene TRBV6-1 combines with J gene TRBJ1-2; tentatively, D is TRBD1 (6 bases). Deletions cut 2 bases from V and 7 bases from J, with 11 bases between. CDR3 length equals 13 residues. CDR1 is MNHNS, CDR2 SASEGT, per germline. The CDR3 sequence: CASSERGGGGYTF. In DNA, the CDR3 is TGTGCCAGCAGTGAAAGAGGGGGGGGTGGCTACACCTTC.